This T cell receptor delta chain was documented in a study of gamma-delta T cells after stem cell transplantation. Losses at the gene ends were 3 bases for V and 0 bases for J; bases not matched to a gene: 23. Germline CDR1 reads TSWWSYY; CDR2 reads QGS. CDR3 length equals 23 residues. TCRdb applied CATT to the RT-PCR reads for clone calling. Of approximately 940 delta-chain clones listed, roughly 13% are singletons. This clone showed up just a few times. This likely came from a read error, as a far larger clone is one base away. Other nucleotide sequences in the sample specify the same CDR3. The sequence came from a human donor. It is not recorded whose cells these are; they may come from a transplant donor. The sample consisted of gamma-delta T cells. The gene calls are TRDV1 and TRDJ1; 12 nucleotides line up with TRDD3. The CDR3: CALGELVVLRTAGGYGNTDKLIF. CDR3 nucleotide sequence: TGTGCTCTTGGGGAGTTAGTTGTCCTACGGACTGCTGGGGGATACGGGAACACCGATAAACTCATCTTT.